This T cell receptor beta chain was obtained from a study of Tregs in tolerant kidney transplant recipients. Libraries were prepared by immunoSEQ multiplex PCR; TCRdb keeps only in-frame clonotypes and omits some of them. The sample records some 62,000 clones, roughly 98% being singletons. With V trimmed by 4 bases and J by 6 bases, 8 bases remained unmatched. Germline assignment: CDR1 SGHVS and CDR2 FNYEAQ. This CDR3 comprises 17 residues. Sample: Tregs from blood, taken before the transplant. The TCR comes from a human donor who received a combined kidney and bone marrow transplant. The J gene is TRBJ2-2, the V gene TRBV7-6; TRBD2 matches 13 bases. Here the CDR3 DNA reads TGTGCCAGCAGCTCTAGCCTAGGACTAGCGGGGGCCGGGGAGCTGTTTTTT. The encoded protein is CASSSSLGLAGAGELFF.